The next 26 T cell receptor beta chains were all read from a single sample in a study of blood T cell repertoires in COVID-19. The method was immunoSEQ multiplex PCR; TCRdb's version includes in-frame clones alone and lacks a portion of them. The sample comprises 200,000 to 300,000 clones, about 87% of which are singletons, and 7.5% to 9% rests with the top ten. The source material was peripheral blood. Source of these receptors: a human donor in a cohort sampled during active COVID-19.

The gene calls are TRBV3-1 (or the pseudogene TRBV3-2) and TRBJ2-2, with 8 positions matching TRBD2. CDR3 size: 17 residues. V trimming: 2 bases; J trimming: 2 bases; junction bases outside the gene matches: 7. Germline V CDR1 and CDR2: LGHDT, YNNKEL (reference sequence). The chain's CDR3 is CASSQHTSGFNTGELFF. CDR3 DNA sequence: TGTGCCAGCAGCCAACACACTAGCGGCTTTAACACCGGGGAGCTGTTTTTT.

The chain joins TRBV5-8 to TRBJ1-2; D gene ambiguous. There are 11 residues in the CDR3. Germline CDR1 SGHTS, CDR2 YDEGEE. V shed 4 bases and J shed 4 bases, with 5 bases lying between them. DNA for the CDR3: TGTGCCAGCAGCCCCTTCTATGGCTACACCTTC. Translation gives CASSPFYGYTF.

The rearrangement uses TRBV5-3 and TRBJ1-1, with a possible D match to TRBD1 (6 bases). TRBV5-3 is assigned to the ORF class and has an uncertain function. V was clipped by 0 bases and J by 0 bases, with 12 bases between them. CDR3 length: 16 amino acids. CDR3: CARSLDGQKVNTEAFF. The CDR3 DNA reads as TGTGCCAGAAGCTTGGATGGACAGAAGGTGAACACTGAAGCTTTCTTT.

The CDR3 reads CASREGGASNQPQHF. DNA of the CDR3: TGTGCCAGCCGGGAGGGGGGTGCTTCCAATCAGCCCCAGCATTTT. The V gene is TRBV2, the J gene TRBJ1-5, with a weak D call TRBD1 (6 bases). Trimming left V 8 bases short and J 3 bases short, with 17 bases between. Looked up from germline, CDR1 is SNHLY and CDR2 is FYNNEI. CDR3 length: 15 residues.

The V call is TRBV5-4, the J call TRBJ2-2, with 11 bases matching TRBD2. The CDR3 extends over 16 amino acids. J gave up 7 bases and V 4 bases, and 9 bases lay outside the gene matches. CDR1 and CDR2 (germline): SGHNT, YYREEE (reference sequence). This chain's CDR3 is CASSAPSGRTIGELFF. DNA for the CDR3: TGTGCCAGCAGCGCTCCTAGCGGGAGGACTATCGGGGAGCTGTTTTTT.

V is TRBV28 and J is TRBJ2-7; D might be TRBD1 (6 bases). Germline values: CDR1 MDHEN, CDR2 SYDVKM. The CDR3 consists of 15 residues. The ends were cut back, 4 bases at V and 1 base at J, with 14 bases in the middle. CDR3 sequence (DNA): TGTGCCAGCAGTTGGGGGCGGTTGAAGTCCTACGAGCAGTACTTC. This encodes CASSWGRLKSYEQYF.

V usage is TRBV28 and J usage is TRBJ1-2; no clear D gene. The germline CDR1 and CDR2 sequences are MDHEN and SYDVKM. CDR3 length equals 13 residues. Trimming stripped 6 bases from V and 4 bases from J, with 12 bases between. CDR3 sequence reads: CASSRLPVYGYTF. CDR3 DNA: TGTGCCAGCAGCCGCCTTCCGGTCTATGGCTACACCTTC.

The chain joins TRBV13 to TRBJ2-3; the D is unclear. CDR1 is PRHDT and CDR2 is FYEKMQ in the germline V gene (reference sequence). The CDR3 runs to 16 residues. The V end lost 5 bases, the J end lost 1 base, and 16 bases lay between the germline ends. CDR3 sequence reads: CASSPRWSRGTDTQYF. The CDR3 DNA reads TGTGCCAGCAGCCCTCGATGGTCCCGGGGCACAGATACGCAGTATTTT.

This clone was detected only a few times. The rearrangement uses TRBV13 and TRBJ2-7, with a weak D call TRBD1 (6 bases). Germline V gene data show CDR1 as PRHDT and CDR2 as FYEKMQ (reference sequence). Between the trimmed V and J ends, which lost 4 bases and 3 bases, there was a span of 16 bases. This CDR3 region has 15 residues. DNA of the CDR3: TGTGCCAGCAGCTCCCCCGGGACATCATACTACGAGCAGTACTTC. Its translation is CASSSPGTSYYEQYF.

The gene calls are TRBV7-9 and TRBJ1-2, with TRBD1 identical over 7 bases. With 2 bases clipped from V and 4 bases from J, the junction kept 7 bases outside the gene matches. Germline V gene data show CDR1 as SEHNR and CDR2 as FQNEAQ (reference sequence). CDR3 length equals 15 residues. CDR3 DNA sequence: TGTGCCAGCAGCTTAAACGAGGGACAGATCTATGGCTACACCTTC. Amino acid sequence: CASSLNEGQIYGYTF.

V is TRBV6-5 and J is TRBJ1-3, with 12 bases aligning to TRBD1. CDR3 length equals 15 residues. The V gene end was trimmed by 6 bases and the J gene end by 4 bases; junction bases not matched to a gene: 4. CDR1 is MNHEY and CDR2 is SVGAGI in the germline V gene. The CDR3 nucleotides read TGTGCCAGCAGGGGACAGGGGGCTGCCGGAAACACCATATATTTT. It is translated as CASRGQGAAGNTIYF.

The chain carries TRBV6-5 and TRBJ1-2; D not resolved. V lost 6 bases, J lost 9 bases, and 14 bases lay in between. This CDR3 spans 12 amino acids. Germline-derived CDR1 and CDR2 are MNHEY and SVGAGI. The CDR3 region has the DNA TGTGCCAGCAGATCCGGGTCGTTGAGCTACACCTTC. Protein sequence: CASRSGSLSYTF.

The chain carries TRBV6-5 and TRBJ1-5, with D perhaps TRBD1 (6 bases). Trimming took off 6 bases at V and 4 bases at J, with 16 bases between the two ends. The germline V gene has CDR1 MNHEY and CDR2 SVGAGI. This CDR3 has 15 amino acids. CDR3 protein: CASSEGGAGNQPQHF. The CDR3 DNA reads TGTGCCAGCAGCGAGGGGGGGGCAGGTAATCAGCCCCAGCATTTT.

This rearrangement joins TRBV19 to TRBJ2-7, with 11 bases fitting TRBD2. The CDR3 is made up of 15 amino acids. The V and J ends lost 4 bases and 4 bases, in that order; junction bases with no gene match: 6. Per the germline V gene, CDR1 is LNHDA and CDR2 is SQIVND (reference sequence). The CDR3 sequence: CASSTRTSGLYEQYF. In nucleotides, the CDR3 is TGTGCCAGTAGTACCCGGACTAGCGGGTTGTACGAGCAGTACTTC.

This clone has just one count. V is TRBV7-9 and J is TRBJ1-2, with 8 bases aligning to TRBD1. This CDR3 spans 15 amino acids. V shed 5 bases and J 2 bases; nucleotides not matched to a gene: 7. Germline CDR1 reads SEHNR; CDR2 reads FQNEAQ (reference sequence). As DNA, the CDR3 is TGTGCCAGCAGCCTACAGGGGGATATCAACTATGGCTACACCTTC. This gives the protein CASSLQGDINYGYTF.

This clone was seen repeatedly, ten times or more. The V and J genes are TRBV7-3 and TRBJ1-1; tentative D call: TRBD1 (5 bases). The CDR3 is 14 amino acids. The V end lost 2 bases, the J end lost 0 bases, and 7 bases lay between the germline ends. Germline V gene data show CDR1 as SGHTA and CDR2 as FQGTGA. The CDR3 DNA is TGTGCCAGCAGCTTAGCAGGGCTGAACACTGAAGCTTTCTTT. This gives the protein CASSLAGLNTEAFF.

The sample holds a few counts of this clone. V usage is TRBV12-3 or TRBV12-4 and J usage is TRBJ2-7; D remains unclear. V lost 3 bases and J 5 bases, leaving 5 bases between the germline ends. This CDR3 has 11 residues. CDR3 sequence: CASSFSDEQYF. CDR3 sequence (DNA): TGTGCCAGCAGTTTTTCCGACGAGCAGTACTTC.

This rearrangement joins TRBV2 to TRBJ2-7; TRBD1 might be the D (6 bases). Germline V gene lookup returns CDR1 SNHLY and CDR2 FYNNEI. Trimming shortened V by 2 bases and J by 6 bases, and 11 bases separated the two germline ends. There are 13 residues in the CDR3. In DNA, the CDR3 is TGTGCCAGCAGTGAAAGGACAGTTGGCGAGCAGTACTTC. Translation gives CASSERTVGEQYF.

This rearrangement joins TRBV6-5 to TRBJ1-3; D perhaps matches TRBD1 (5 bases). V dropped 7 bases and J dropped 1 base, with 5 bases sitting between them. Germline V lookup: CDR1 MNHEY, CDR2 SVGAGI. This CDR3 spans 12 amino acids. The CDR3 DNA is TGTGCCAGCAAGGGGTCTGGAAACACCATATATTTT. Its translation is CASKGSGNTIYF.

The chain couples TRBV7-2 to TRBJ2-1; 10 bases are a match to TRBD2. This CDR3 comprises 16 residues. CDR1 and CDR2 (germline): SGHTA, FQGNSA. The ends lost 3 bases at V and 4 bases at J; junction bases unmatched: 6. The CDR3 region is CASSFHSGGFYNEQFF. CDR3 sequence (DNA): TGTGCCAGCAGCTTCCATAGCGGGGGGTTTTACAATGAGCAGTTCTTC.

The CDR3 DNA sequence: TGTGCCAGCAGTGAATACCCGGGGGGGACTGAAGCTTTCTTT. Translation: CASSEYPGGTEAFF. The chain recombines TRBV25-1 with TRBJ1-1; D may be TRBD1 (5 bases). Germline V CDR1 and CDR2: MGHDK, SYGVNS. V was cut by 0 bases and J by 5 bases, with 10 bases left in between. The CDR3 spans 14 residues.

The chain uses TRBV6-1 and TRBJ1-6, with unresolved D. This CDR3 comprises 15 residues. Per the germline V gene, CDR1 is MNHNS and CDR2 is SASEGT. V gave up 1 base and J gave up 0 bases, with 4 bases separating them. CDR3 nucleotide sequence: TGTGCCAGCAGTGAAGGGAGCTCCTATAATTCACCCCTCCACTTT. It translates to CASSEGSSYNSPLHF.

The chain links TRBV4-2 to TRBJ1-4, with 8 nucleotides matching TRBD1. This CDR3 region has 19 residues. J lost 6 bases, V lost 0 bases, and 15 bases had no gene match. Germline CDR1 reads LGHNA; CDR2 reads YNFKEQ. The CDR3 spells CASSQDPPRGRIFDEKLFF. In DNA, the CDR3 is TGTGCCAGCAGCCAAGACCCCCCCAGGGGGCGCATTTTCGATGAAAAACTGTTTTTT.

V usage is TRBV5-5 and J usage is TRBJ2-7, with 9 bases fitting TRBD1. The junction had 13 bases not matched to a gene; V was cut back by 0 bases and J by 9 bases. The CDR3 length is 16 residues. Germline CDR1 and CDR2: SGHKS and YYEKEE (reference sequence). The CDR3 nucleotides read TGTGCCAGCAGCTTGGGGTCGACAGGGGGATTAGTTAGGCAGTACTTC. Translating gives CASSLGSTGGLVRQYF. The full variable domain, with the rest looked up from reference TRBV5-5 and TRBJ2-7, is DAGVTQSPTHLIKTRGQQVTLRCSPISGHKSVSWYQQVLGQGPQFIFQYYEKEERGRGNFPDRFSARQFPNYSSELNVNALLLGDSALYLCASSLGSTGGLVRQYFGPGTRLTVT.

In DNA form, the CDR3 reads TGCGCCAGCAGCCAAGGACTAGCGGGAGTCAGGGATACGCAGTATTTT. Translation gives CASSQGLAGVRDTQYF. This chain joins TRBV4-1 and TRBJ2-3; TRBD2 matches 12 bases. V was pared by 1 base and J by 6 bases, with 5 bases of the junction left unmatched. Germline lookup yields CDR1 MGHRA and CDR2 YSYEKL. The CDR3 has 16 residues.

This rearrangement joins TRBV2 to TRBJ2-5, with TRBD2 matching over 9 bases. The V and J ends lost 3 bases and 5 bases, in that order; junction bases with no gene match: 4. CDR1 is SNHLY, CDR2 FYNNEI, per germline. The CDR3 consists of 14 residues. The CDR3 sequence: CASSERGGGETQYF. CDR3 bases: TGTGCCAGCAGTGAGCGGGGGGGCGGGGAGACCCAGTACTTC.